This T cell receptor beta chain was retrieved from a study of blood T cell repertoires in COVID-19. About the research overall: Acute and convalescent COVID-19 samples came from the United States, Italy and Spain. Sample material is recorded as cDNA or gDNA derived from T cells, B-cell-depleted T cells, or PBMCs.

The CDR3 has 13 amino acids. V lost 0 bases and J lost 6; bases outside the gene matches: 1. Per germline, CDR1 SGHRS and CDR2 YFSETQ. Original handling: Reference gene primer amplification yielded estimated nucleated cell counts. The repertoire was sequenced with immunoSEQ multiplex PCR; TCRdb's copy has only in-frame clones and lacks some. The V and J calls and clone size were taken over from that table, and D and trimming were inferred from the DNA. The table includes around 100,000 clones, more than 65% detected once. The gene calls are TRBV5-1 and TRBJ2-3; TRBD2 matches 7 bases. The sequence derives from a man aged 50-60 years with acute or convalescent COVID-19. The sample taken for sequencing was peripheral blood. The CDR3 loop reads CASSLELADTQYF. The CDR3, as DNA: TGCGCCAGCAGCTTGGAACTAGCGGATACGCAGTATTTT.